This section outlines one T cell receptor (beta chain) sequence together with its context. The record originates from a study of blood T cell repertoires in COVID-19. At the level of the study: T cells, B-cell-depleted T cells, or PBMCs provided the cDNA or gDNA that served as material.

V lost 7 bases, J lost 1 base, and 11 bases stayed unmatched. This CDR3 is 19 amino acids long. Germline CDR1 and CDR2: MNHEY and SMNVEV (reference sequence). Data came from immunoSEQ multiplex PCR; TCRdb stores just in-frame clones and leaves some out. Of 300,000 to 350,000 clones listed, about 93% were seen once; the top ten hold roughly 7%. This rearrangement joins TRBV27 to TRBJ2-3; 16 bases align to TRBD2. This TCR derives from a woman younger than 45 with COVID-19, enrolled during active disease. The source material was peripheral blood. CDR3 in DNA: TGTGCCAGCAACTTACTGGGACTAGCGGGAGGGCACCGCACAGATACGCAGTATTTT. It translates to CASNLLGLAGGHRTDTQYF.